This T cell receptor beta chain was obtained from a study of T-cell reconstitution after alpha-beta-depleted transplantation in children. Molecular barcoding with unique molecular identifiers was used for the TCRbeta library. One entry per CDR3 protein, called by TCRdb with MiXCR from the PCR reads. The sample includes 25,000 to 30,000 distinct CDR3 sequences, roughly 6.3% of them seen just once. At least ten counts were recorded for this clonotype. CDR1 is MNHEY and CDR2 is SVGEGT in the germline V gene. V lost 7 bases and J 2 bases, leaving 16 bases between the germline ends. The CDR3 loop spans 15 amino acids.

This TCR came from a male patient younger than 18 who had a stem cell transplant for acute myeloid leukemia, so the T cells may come from the graft donor. The sequenced sample was PBMCs, mostly from graft donor cells, obtained 180 days after TCRalphabeta/CD19-depleted stem cell transplant. The chain has TRBV6-2 or TRBV6-3 and TRBJ2-3; D ambiguous. CDR3 in amino acids: CASTGVALNTDTQYF. The DNA for the CDR3 is TGTGCCAGCACTGGAGTCGCCCTAAACACAGATACGCAGTATTTT.